This T cell receptor beta chain is from a study of T cell responses to AZD1222 COVID-19 vaccine. The method was immunoSEQ multiplex PCR; TCRdb's version includes in-frame clones alone and lacks a portion of them. There are 75,000 to 100,000 clones in the sample; about 92% occur only once, and about an eighth lies in the top ten. V was shortened by 1 base and J by 0 bases, with 25 bases between the two germline ends. The CDR3 has 21 residues. The germline V gene has CDR1 MGHRA and CDR2 YSYEKL. V gene TRBV4-1 combines with J gene TRBJ2-4; maybe TRBD1 (6 bases). This clonotype was sampled from an adult in good health. The sequenced sample was peripheral blood, obtained on day 0 of AZD1222 vaccination. Here the CDR3 reads CASSQAGNSVVWGLAKNIQYF. The CDR3 bases are TGCGCCAGCAGCCAAGCCGGGAACTCCGTCGTGTGGGGGCTAGCCAAAAACATTCAGTACTTC.